This T cell receptor (beta chain) originates from a study of shared clonotypes between healthy human individuals. Findings of the study overall: The expectation was that sequencing depth would affect clonotype sharing among donors.

Each subset's genomic DNA was shared equally among a number of immunoSEQ plates. Measured with immunoSEQ multiplex PCR; TCRdb has only the in-frame clones, and not every one. The table has about 1.4 million clones, around 97% seen once. Concerning this clone: Its target is not known.

After removal of 7 bases from V and 3 bases from J, the junction contained 4 bases not matched to a gene. CDR1 is MNHNS and CDR2 is SASEGT in the germline V gene. CDR3 length: 13 residues. The chain links TRBV6-1 to TRBJ2-7; 9 positions match TRBD2. The origin of this receptor is a man aged 30 to 45 in good health. Sequencing input: naive CD4+ T cells sorted from blood. Specified subset: CD45RA+ positively selected. The CDR3 DNA follows: TGTGCCAGCACTCGGCGGGAGGGCTACGAGCAGTACTTC. Its translation: CASTRREGYEQYF.